Below are 24 T cell receptor beta chains sequenced from a single sample in a study of blood T cells in healthy people across ages. Together with a sample-barcoded 5' primer, a J-beta primer mix was included in a second PCR lasting about 7 to 11 cycles. TCRdb re-analysed the 5' RACE reads in MiXCR, keeping a single row per CDR3 protein. This repertoire shows about 840,000 distinct CDR3 sequences, roughly 29% found once; its top ten account for 10%. The sample was also linked to a second study, of T cells of mothers and their children.

The sample was blood. The receptors come from a woman between 40 and 55 years old in good health.

This clonotype showed up just a few times. The J gene is TRBJ2-4, the V gene TRBV28, with D perhaps given as TRBD1 or TRBD2 (6 bases each). Germline values: CDR1 MDHEN, CDR2 SYDVKM. The CDR3 contains 13 residues. The ends were cut back, 5 bases at V and 14 bases at J, with 19 bases in the middle. CDR3: CASSLLGGGRKYF. CDR3 in DNA: TGTGCCAGCAGTCTCTTAGGGGGAGGACGGAAGTACTTC.

Remarks on this clonotype: The junction shows a germline mismatch at one end, possibly a read error. V usage is TRBV9 and J usage is TRBJ2-6; D is possibly TRBD1 (5 bases). The CDR3 contains 17 residues. CDR1 and CDR2 (germline): SGDLS, YYNGEE. DNA of the CDR3: TGTGCCAGCAGCGTAGAGGGCATGAGCTCTGGGGCCAACGTCCGGACTTTC. It encodes CASSVEGMSSGANVRTF.

The rearrangement uses TRBV18 and TRBJ1-1; the D is unclear. V lost 2 bases, J lost 5 bases, and 15 bases lay in between. CDR1 KGHSH and CDR2 LQKENI come from the germline V gene. The length of the CDR3 is 15 residues. This CDR3 is CASSPTISLVTEAFF. The CDR3 DNA reads as TGTGCCAGCTCACCAACGATCAGTTTAGTTACTGAAGCTTTCTTT.

V and J are TRBV28 and TRBJ2-1; 9 bases are shared with TRBD1. J was trimmed by 5 bases and V by 6 bases; bases with no gene match: 8. The CDR3 runs to 15 residues. Germline lookup yields CDR1 MDHEN and CDR2 SYDVKM. CDR3 residues: CASSSQGAVDNEQFF. Written as DNA, the CDR3 is TGTGCCAGCAGCTCACAGGGGGCTGTGGACAATGAGCAGTTCTTC.

CDR3 region: CASSGQGVDNEKLFF. CDR3 sequence (DNA): TGTGCCAGCAGCGGACAGGGCGTGGATAATGAAAAACTGTTTTTT. This chain uses TRBV9 with TRBJ1-4; TRBD1 matches 7 bases. CDR3 length: 15 residues. Germline assignment: CDR1 SGDLS and CDR2 YYNGEE. Trimming removed 3 bases from V and 4 bases from J; junction bases left unmatched: 6.

This clonotype was found a few times. Since a much larger clone is just one base distant, this may be a read error. V usage is TRBV7-3 and J usage is TRBJ2-1, with D perhaps TRBD1 (6 bases). There are 15 residues in the CDR3. Germline-derived CDR1 and CDR2 are SGHTA and FQGTGA. The CDR3 nucleotides read TGTGCCAGCAGCTTAGGACAGTTATCCTACAATGAGCGGTTCTTC. This translates into CASSLGQLSYNERFF.

This chain uses TRBV20-1 with TRBJ2-4, with 7 bases aligning to TRBD2. The CDR3 sequence is 12 residues long. Germline assignment: CDR1 DFQATT and CDR2 SNEGSKA (reference sequence). V was pared by 6 bases and J by 12 bases, with 11 bases of the junction left unmatched. This chain's CDR3 is CSAQAELAHQYF. CDR3 DNA sequence: TGCAGTGCCCAAGCGGAACTAGCGCATCAGTACTTC.

The genes are TRBV30 and TRBJ2-1; 8 bases agree with TRBD1. Trimming removed 4 bases from V and 0 bases from J; junction bases left unmatched: 2. The CDR3 length is 14 residues. The germline V gene has CDR1 GTSNPN and CDR2 SVGIG (reference sequence). The CDR3 DNA reads as TGTGCCTGGATGGGGACAGGCTCCTACAATGAGCAGTTCTTC. Its protein is CAWMGTGSYNEQFF.

The rearrangement uses TRBV5-6 and TRBJ1-4, with a tentative D call TRBD1 (5 bases). Germline lookup yields CDR1 SGHDT and CDR2 YYEEEE. CDR3 length: 16 residues. Trimming took 1 base from V and 4 from J, leaving 14 bases between them. This CDR3 is CASSLYGAELNEKLFF. As DNA, the CDR3 is TGTGCCAGCAGCTTGTACGGGGCGGAGCTTAATGAAAAACTGTTTTTT.

This clonotype was counted ten times or more. The gene calls are TRBV12-3 or TRBV12-4 and TRBJ1-2; the D gene is possibly TRBD1 (6 bases). The CDR3 is 14 amino acids. The germline V and J ends were trimmed by 4 bases and 4 bases, with 13 bases remaining between them. CDR3 nucleotides: TGTGCCAGCAGTTCCGAACAGGGTTCCTATGGCTACACCTTC. Its protein is CASSSEQGSYGYTF.

About this clonotype: At one of its ends the junction is not consistent with the germline gene, which may arise from a read error. The rearrangement joins TRBV7-6 to TRBJ2-1; D is unclear. Germline V gene sequence: CDR1 SGHVS, CDR2 FNYEAQ. The CDR3 spans 16 residues. The CDR3 region is CASSLAFQRIYSEQFF. CDR3 bases: TGTGCCAGCAGCTTAGCTTTCCAGCGAATCTACAGTGAGCAGTTCTTC.

This clonotype came up a few times. A read error is possible here, since a much larger clone lies one base away. The rearrangement joins TRBV7-3 to TRBJ1-2; a possible D gene is TRBD1 (5 bases). V lost 2 bases, J lost 4 bases, and 20 bases lay in between. Germline CDR1 reads SGHTA; CDR2 reads FQGTGA. The CDR3 consists of 17 residues. DNA for the CDR3: TGTGCCAGCAGCTTACTGCCAGGGACGGGCGATGGCTATGGCTACACCTTC. Its protein is CASSLLPGTGDGYGYTF.

In this sample, this clonotype turned up a few times. The gene calls are TRBV7-9 and TRBJ1-1; TRBD1 aligns across 8 bases. The CDR3 is 15 amino acids. J lost 1 base, V lost 8 bases, and 9 bases had no gene match. The germline V gene has CDR1 SEHNR and CDR2 FQNEAQ (reference sequence). Here the CDR3 DNA reads TGTGCCAGCCAAATCCTCGGGACAGGGAACACTGAAGCTTTCTTT. Its protein is CASQILGTGNTEAFF.

In its sample, this clonotype was seen a few times. The chain recombines TRBV9 with TRBJ1-6; D uncertain. Trimming removed 4 bases at V and 10 bases at J, with 12 bases between. CDR1 is SGDLS and CDR2 is YYNGEE in the germline V gene. The CDR3 runs to 13 residues. Written as DNA, the CDR3 is TGTGCCAGCAGCTCAGAATTCGAATCACCCCTCCACTTT. This translates into CASSSEFESPLHF.

This clonotype has only a few counts. A much larger clone differs from this one at a single base, so this may be a read error. This chain links TRBV4-3 with TRBJ2-7; no reliable D call. This CDR3 contains 14 residues. The germline CDR1 and CDR2 sequences are LGHNA and YSLEER. In nucleotides, the CDR3 is TGCGCCAACAGCCAAGGTCCCAGAGCCTACGAGCAGTACTTC. This sequence encodes CANSQGPRAYEQYF.

This clonotype was counted many times. This chain joins TRBV7-8 and TRBJ1-6; D possibly corresponds to TRBD1 (5 bases). The CDR3 has 18 amino acids. Germline V gives CDR1 SGHVS, CDR2 FQNEAQ. Trimming stripped 5 bases from V and 0 bases from J, with 17 bases between. The CDR3 reads CASSTSTAESSYNSPLHF. CDR3 bases: TGTGCCAGCAGCACTTCGACAGCTGAGAGCTCCTATAATTCACCCCTCCACTTT. The full variable domain, completed using reference TRBV7-8 and TRBJ1-6, is GAGVSQSPRYKVAKRGQDVALRCDPISGHVSLFWYQQALGQGPEFLTYFQNEAQLDKSGLPSDRFFAERPEGSVSTLKIQRTQQEDSAVYLCASSTSTAESSYNSPLHFGNGTRLTVT.

This chain connects TRBV7-6 to TRBJ2-3; 7 bases are a match to TRBD2. CDR3 length: 16 residues. The junction had 6 bases not matched to a gene; V was cut back by 3 bases and J by 0 bases. Germline lookup yields CDR1 SGHVS and CDR2 FNYEAQ. The CDR3 loop reads CASSLSPSGSTDTQYF. The CDR3 bases are TGTGCCAGCAGCTTGTCCCCTAGCGGCAGCACAGATACGCAGTATTTT.

The chain employs TRBV4-1 and TRBJ2-4; weak D call: TRBD1 (5 bases). CDR1 is MGHRA, CDR2 YSYEKL, per germline. Trimming shortened V by 0 bases and J by 0 bases, and 12 bases separated the two germline ends. The CDR3 contains 17 residues. This CDR3 is CASSQDPDRIAKNIQYF. Here the CDR3 DNA reads TGCGCCAGCAGCCAAGATCCTGACAGAATAGCCAAAAACATTCAGTACTTC.

This clonotype has more than one count but fewer than ten. CDR3 DNA: TGCGCCAGCAGAGCAGGGGGCCCCGATACGCAGTATTTT. Translating it yields CASRAGGPDTQYF. This chain uses TRBV5-1 with TRBJ2-3; 8 nucleotides align to TRBD1. The germline gives CDR1 SGHRS, CDR2 YFSETQ. This CDR3 region has 13 residues. The J segment lost 6 bases and the V segment lost 5 bases, leaving 5 bases of the junction unmatched. The full variable domain, completed using reference TRBV5-1 and TRBJ2-3, is KAGVTQTPRYLIKTRGQQVTLSCSPISGHRSVSWYQQTPGQGLQFLFEYFSETQRNKGNFPGRFSGRQFSNSRSEMNVSTLELGDSALYLCASRAGGPDTQYFGPGTRLTVL.

This clonotype was seen many times. This chain joins TRBV6-6 and TRBJ2-7; the D gene could be TRBD1 or TRBD2 (5 bases each). The CDR3 consists of 15 residues. V dropped 0 bases and J dropped 5 bases, with 14 bases sitting between them. Looked up from germline, CDR1 is MNHNY and CDR2 is SVGAGI (reference sequence). The CDR3 sequence is CASSYSTGAKDEQYF. DNA of the CDR3: TGTGCCAGCAGTTACTCGACCGGGGCGAAGGACGAGCAGTACTTC.

This sequence joins TRBV5-6 and TRBJ2-3; a weak D match, TRBD2 (6 bases). Germline CDR1 reads SGHDT; CDR2 reads YYEEEE. This CDR3 is built from 15 residues. Trimming left V 5 bases short and J 4 bases short, with 17 bases between. The CDR3 DNA sequence: TGTGCCAGCAGACGCCGACTAGGCCGCGCAGATACGCAGTATTTT. Encoded protein: CASRRRLGRADTQYF.

The chain uses TRBV28 and TRBJ1-1, with a tentative D call TRBD1 (5 bases). In germline, CDR1 is MDHEN, CDR2 SYDVKM. The CDR3 sequence is 11 residues long. V was clipped by 7 bases and J by 6 bases, with 9 bases between them. CDR3 sequence: CASTGGAEAFF. DNA of the CDR3: TGTGCCAGCACGGGGGGAGCTGAAGCTTTCTTT.

This clonotype appeared a few times. V is TRBV20-1 and J is TRBJ1-2; 7 bases line up with TRBD1. The CDR3 totals 13 residues. Germline CDR1 DFQATT, CDR2 SNEGSKA (reference sequence). Trimming at V came to 4 bases and at J to 7 bases, leaving 9 bases not matched to a gene. CDR3 coding DNA: TGCAGTGCTAACTCGCAACAGGGGTCTGGCTACACCTTC. It encodes CSANSQQGSGYTF.

The V gene is TRBV19, the J gene TRBJ1-4; D remains ambiguous. The germline V gene has CDR1 LNHDA and CDR2 SQIVND (reference sequence). The CDR3 contains 15 residues. With 4 bases removed from V and 3 bases from J, the gap between germline ends came to 12 bases. The CDR3 sequence is CASSTPGSPNEKLFF. The CDR3 DNA sequence: TGTGCCAGTAGTACGCCGGGGAGCCCTAATGAAAAACTGTTTTTT.